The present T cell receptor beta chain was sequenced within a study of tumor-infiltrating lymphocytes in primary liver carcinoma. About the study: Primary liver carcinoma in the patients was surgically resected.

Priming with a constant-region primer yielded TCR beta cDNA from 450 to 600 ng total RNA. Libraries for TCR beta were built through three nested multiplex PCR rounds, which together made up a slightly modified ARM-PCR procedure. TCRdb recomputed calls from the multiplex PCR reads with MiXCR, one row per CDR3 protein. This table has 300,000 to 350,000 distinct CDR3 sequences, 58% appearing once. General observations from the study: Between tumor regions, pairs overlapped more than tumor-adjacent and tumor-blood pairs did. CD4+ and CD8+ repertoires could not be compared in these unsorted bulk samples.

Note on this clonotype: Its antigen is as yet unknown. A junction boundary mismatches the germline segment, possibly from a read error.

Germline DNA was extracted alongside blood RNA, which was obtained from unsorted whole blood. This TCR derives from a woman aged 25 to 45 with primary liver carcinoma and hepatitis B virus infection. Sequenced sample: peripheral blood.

The CDR3 sequence: CASSYPDSLQEIQYF. DNA for the CDR3: TGTGCCAGCAGTTACCCGGACAGCCTCCAAGAGATCCAGTACTTC. The rearrangement links TRBV6-2 or TRBV6-3 to TRBJ2-5, with D maybe TRBD1 (6 bases). The CDR3 has 15 amino acids. Germline values: CDR1 MNHEY, CDR2 SVGEGT.